One and the same sample provided the 13 T cell receptor beta chains below, sequenced in a study of neurological immune-mediated disorders (dated by TCRdb to about 2019). Receptor amplification or capture employed 5' RACE. The sequencer listed for this sample is Illumina HiSeq 2500. TCRdb cleaned the public reads at Q25 with fastp, built clones with MiXCR and kept in-frame beta chains. Identical CDR3 proteins give one entry, which carries the most common genes and DNA. For this sample there are 11,000 to 15,000 distinct CDR3 sequences; around 9.3% appear just once. Around 23% of the sample is taken by the ten largest. Sample: PBMCs. All receptors derive from a middle-aged woman in good health.

This clonotype was recorded at least ten times. The chain joins TRBV15 to TRBJ2-3; D perhaps matches TRBD2 (5 bases). Trimming shortened V by 0 bases and J by 2 bases, and 6 bases separated the two germline ends. CDR3 length: 14 amino acids. Per germline, CDR1 LNHNV and CDR2 YYDKDF (reference sequence). CDR3 in DNA: TGTGCCACCAGCAGAGATGACTACACAGATACGCAGTATTTT. Amino acids: CATSRDDYTDTQYF.

This clonotype showed up many times. The rearrangement joins TRBV11-2 to TRBJ2-2; D ambiguous. The V gene lost 6 bases and the J gene lost 7 bases, with 6 bases spanning the gap. Per the germline V gene, CDR1 is SGHAT and CDR2 is FQNNGV. The CDR3 consists of 11 residues. The CDR3 protein is CASSSLGELFF. The CDR3 DNA reads TGTGCCAGCAGTAGCCTCGGGGAGCTGTTTTTT.

This clonotype occurred many times. The rearrangement joins TRBV29-1 to TRBJ2-2; 7 bases are a match to TRBD1. After removal of 7 bases from V and 0 bases from J, the junction contained 2 bases not matched to a gene. Germline CDR1 SQVTM, CDR2 ANQGSEA. The CDR3 is 13 residues long. This CDR3 reads CSADRTNTGELFF. The CDR3 nucleotides are TGCAGCGCGGACAGGACGAACACCGGGGAGCTGTTTTTT.

This clonotype was observed at least ten times. V gene TRBV7-9 combines with J gene TRBJ1-1; weak D call: TRBD1 (5 bases). The CDR3 contains 14 residues. Germline V gene sequence: CDR1 SEHNR, CDR2 FQNEAQ (reference sequence). Trimming shortened V by 2 bases and J by 4 bases, and 11 bases separated the two germline ends. This CDR3 is CASSLQAGRTEAFF. For the CDR3, the DNA is TGTGCCAGCAGCTTACAGGCGGGGCGCACTGAAGCTTTCTTT.

In this sample, this clonotype turned up many times. For the CDR3, the DNA is TGCAGCGTTGTTCATCAACAAGAGACCCAGTACTTC. It codes for CSVVHQQETQYF. V is TRBV29-1 and J is TRBJ2-5; D is unclear. Germline assignment: CDR1 SQVTM and CDR2 ANQGSEA. The CDR3 is 12 residues long. The ends were cut back, 4 bases at V and 2 bases at J, with 8 bases in the middle.

This clonotype was counted ten times or more. CDR3 nucleotide sequence: TGCAGTGCTAGAGATCCGAAGATGACTAGCGGGAGCCCCTACGAGCAGTACTTC. Protein: CSARDPKMTSGSPYEQYF. This chain joins TRBV20-1 and TRBJ2-7, with TRBD2 matching 12 bases. V trimming: 0 bases; J trimming: 2 bases; junction bases outside the gene matches: 11. This CDR3 region has 18 residues. The germline V gene has CDR1 DFQATT and CDR2 SNEGSKA (reference sequence).

This clonotype was seen at least ten times. The chain joins TRBV5-1 to TRBJ2-5; D not resolved. V dropped 0 bases and J dropped 2 bases, with 8 bases sitting between them. The CDR3 covers 14 residues. From germline, CDR1 is SGHRS and CDR2 YFSETQ. DNA of the CDR3: TGCGCCAGCAGCTTGGCCCTGGGGCAAGAGACCCAGTACTTC. It codes for CASSLALGQETQYF.

This clonotype has at least ten counts. The rearrangement links TRBV6-1 to TRBJ2-1; D is perhaps TRBD1 or TRBD2 (5 bases each). The germline V and J ends were trimmed by 9 bases and 0 bases, with 30 bases remaining between them. Germline-derived CDR1 and CDR2 are MNHNS and SASEGT. The CDR3 covers 20 residues. The chain's CDR3 is CASYYPGPGSHLSSYNEQFF. CDR3 nucleotides: TGTGCCAGTTACTACCCGGGACCCGGTTCCCACCTGAGCTCCTACAATGAGCAGTTCTTC.

This clonotype was recorded many times. The chain employs TRBV2 and TRBJ1-5; D possibly corresponds to TRBD1 (6 bases). With 3 bases removed from V and 3 bases from J, the gap between germline ends came to 12 bases. In germline, CDR1 is SNHLY, CDR2 FYNNEI. This CDR3 comprises 15 residues. CDR3 in amino acids: CASSEENRDNQPQHF. In DNA, the CDR3 is TGTGCCAGCAGTGAGGAGAACAGGGACAATCAGCCCCAGCATTTT.

The gene calls are TRBV6-1 and TRBJ2-7; tentative D call: TRBD2 (6 bases). Germline lookup yields CDR1 MNHNS and CDR2 SASEGT. This CDR3 region has 15 residues. V was shortened by 0 bases and J by 0 bases, with 9 bases between the two germline ends. CDR3 in DNA: TGTGCCAGCAGTGAAGCGAGTAGCGGCTCCTACGAGCAGTACTTC. It yields the protein CASSEASSGSYEQYF.

The table lists this clonotype with many counts. The V call is TRBV5-1, the J call TRBJ1-1; D possibly corresponds to TRBD1 (5 bases). CDR1 SGHRS and CDR2 YFSETQ come from the germline V gene. The CDR3 loop spans 14 amino acids. The ends were cut back, 4 bases at V and 4 bases at J, with 14 bases in the middle. The CDR3 sequence: CASSTDEGSTEAFF. The CDR3 DNA follows: TGCGCCAGCAGCACCGATGAGGGGTCCACTGAAGCTTTCTTT.

This clonotype has a count of ten or more. The gene calls are TRBV6-5 and TRBJ2-3; the D call may be TRBD1 or TRBD2 (6 bases each). V lost 4 bases, J lost 1 base, and 18 bases lay in between. This CDR3 is 17 amino acids long. Germline V CDR1 and CDR2: MNHEY, SVGAGI. DNA for the CDR3: TGTGCCAGCAGTTTATACCCCGGGGGCGGGGGCACAGATACGCAGTATTTT. Protein sequence: CASSLYPGGGGTDTQYF.

The table lists this clonotype with many counts. This rearrangement joins TRBV20-1 to TRBJ2-1; the D is unclear. The V gene's germline CDR1 is DFQATT and CDR2 SNEGSKA (reference sequence). The CDR3 totals 15 residues. Between the trimmed V and J ends, which lost 5 bases and 3 bases, there was a span of 17 bases. This CDR3 is CSAVRPGGVYNEQFF. In nucleotides, the CDR3 is TGCAGTGCTGTCCGACCGGGTGGGGTCTACAATGAGCAGTTCTTC.